The clone carrying this T cell receptor (beta chain) was counted at least ten times. As yet, its antigen is unknown. An approximately 9.4 ml volume of fresh peripheral blood provided the PBMCs. The data stem from a study of Graves' ophthalmopathy and Graves' hyperthyroidism. Amplification of TCR beta CDR3 regions used RNA transcripts. HTBI primers were employed in first-round RT-PCR, then a second-round multiplex PCR followed. One entry per CDR3 protein, called by TCRdb with MiXCR from the multiplex PCR reads. The sample has just over 400,000 distinct CDR3 sequences, under 25% seen once; the top ten hold approximately 3%. Regarding the study as a whole: The authors also found most expanded thyroid clonotypes above 0.001 frequency in blood.

Source material: peripheral blood. This sequence originates from a woman aged 18 to 35 with stable Graves' hyperthyroidism.

The CDR3 is CSASPGILSSYEQYF. As DNA, the CDR3 is TGCAGTGCTAGTCCCGGGATCCTCTCCTCCTACGAGCAGTACTTC. The V gene is TRBV20-1, the J gene TRBJ2-7, with TRBD2 as a possible D gene (5 bases). This CDR3 region has 15 residues. In germline, CDR1 is DFQATT, CDR2 SNEGSKA (reference sequence). The V gene lost 3 bases and the J gene lost 0 bases, with 15 bases spanning the gap.